The 11 T cell receptor beta chains listed next were all sequenced from one sample in a study of T cells after yellow fever vaccination. Via MiXCR, TCRdb re-called the 5' RACE reads, giving one row per CDR3 protein. Altogether 110,000 or so distinct CDR3 sequences are present, 5.5% to 8% being singletons, with the ten largest covering over 2.5%. The sample in question was CD4+ T cells sorted from PBMCs, obtained 35 to 50 days after the first yellow fever vaccination. These receptors were collected from a young man who received the YFV17D yellow fever vaccine.

This clonotype occurred many times. V usage is TRBV12-3 or TRBV12-4 and J usage is TRBJ2-3; 10 bases agree with TRBD2. V gave up 6 bases and J gave up 3 bases; unmatched junction bases: 3. This CDR3 comprises 14 residues. The CDR3 coding sequence is TGTGCCAGCAGAAATAGCGGGGGGACAGATACGCAGTATTTT. Amino acids: CASRNSGGTDTQYF.

Many counts were recorded for this clonotype. The rearrangement links TRBV4-2 to TRBJ2-5; 8 positions agree with TRBD1. V was pared by 1 base and J by 3 bases, with 4 bases of the junction left unmatched. The CDR3 runs 15 residues. From germline, CDR1 is LGHNA and CDR2 YNFKEQ. The CDR3: CASSQGGQGKETQYF. The CDR3 nucleotides are TGTGCCAGCAGCCAAGGTGGACAGGGAAAAGAGACCCAGTACTTC.

At least ten counts were recorded for this clonotype. V and J are TRBV4-1 and TRBJ1-1; the D gene is possibly TRBD1 (5 bases). Germline CDR1 MGHRA, CDR2 YSYEKL. V lost 0 bases and J lost 2, with 13 bases in between. This CDR3 has 16 amino acids. This CDR3 reads CASSQDPGHTNTEAFF. The CDR3 nucleotides are TGCGCCAGCAGCCAAGACCCTGGACACACAAACACTGAAGCTTTCTTT.

In this sample, this clonotype turned up many times. The chain is built from TRBV27 and TRBJ2-5, with 10 bases fitting TRBD2. From germline, CDR1 is MNHEY and CDR2 SMNVEV (reference sequence). V was pared by 3 bases and J by 5 bases, with 12 bases of the junction left unmatched. The CDR3 is 17 residues long. CDR3 in amino acids: CASSFHKLAGRPETQYF. The CDR3 DNA sequence: TGTGCCAGCAGTTTCCACAAACTAGCGGGACGGCCTGAGACCCAGTACTTC.

This clonotype appeared many times. The V call is TRBV5-1, the J call TRBJ2-5; D is perhaps TRBD2 (6 bases). The germline V gene has CDR1 SGHRS and CDR2 YFSETQ. Between the trimmed V and J ends, which lost 3 bases and 3 bases, there was a span of 12 bases. This CDR3 comprises 14 residues. The CDR3 nucleotides are TGCGCCAGCAGCTCCGCCGGGAGCGAAGAGACCCAGTACTTC. It codes for CASSSAGSEETQYF. The variable domain in full, completed from reference TRBV5-1 and TRBJ2-5, reads KAGVTQTPRYLIKTRGQQVTLSCSPISGHRSVSWYQQTPGQGLQFLFEYFSETQRNKGNFPGRFSGRQFSNSRSEMNVSTLELGDSALYLCASSSAGSEETQYFGPGTRLLVL.

This clonotype was detected a few times. This sequence joins TRBV20-1 and TRBJ2-3, with D perhaps matching TRBD1 (5 bases). Germline CDR1 reads DFQATT; CDR2 reads SNEGSKA (reference sequence). The CDR3 totals 15 residues. V dropped 6 bases and J dropped 4 bases, with 20 bases sitting between them. The CDR3 loop reads CSASPGASQADTQYF. CDR3 DNA: TGCAGTGCCAGTCCTGGGGCTAGTCAGGCAGATACGCAGTATTTT.

This clonotype was seen many times. The chain links TRBV12-3 or TRBV12-4 to TRBJ1-5, with D tentatively TRBD1 (6 bases). There are 15 residues in the CDR3. Trimming pared 3 bases from V and 2 bases from J, leaving 11 bases between. DNA of the CDR3: TGTGCCAGCAGTTTTGGGGGGGCTGGCAATCAGCCCCAGCATTTT. The encoded protein is CASSFGGAGNQPQHF.

The V call is TRBV11-2, the J call TRBJ1-4; D gene ambiguous. CDR3 size: 16 residues. The germline CDR1 and CDR2 sequences are SGHAT and FQNNGV. Trimming pared 0 bases from V and 3 bases from J, leaving 11 bases between. DNA of the CDR3: TGTGCCAGCAGCTTAGATGGTCGGGGTGCTAATGAAAAACTGTTTTTT. This codes for CASSLDGRGANEKLFF.

Many counts were recorded for this clonotype. The V gene is TRBV10-3, the J gene TRBJ2-2; tentatively, D is TRBD2 (6 bases). Germline V gene sequence: CDR1 ENHRY, CDR2 SYGVKD. V lost 0 bases and J lost 0, with 8 bases in between. The CDR3 consists of 16 residues. The CDR3 is CAISESGGANTGELFF. CDR3 DNA sequence: TGTGCCATCAGTGAGTCAGGCGGGGCGAACACCGGGGAGCTGTTTTTT.

The table lists this clonotype with many counts. The V and J genes are TRBV25-1 and TRBJ1-2, with a weak D call TRBD1 (5 bases). V was trimmed by 3 bases and J by 5 bases, leaving 10 bases between them. The germline V gene encodes CDR1 MGHDK and CDR2 SYGVNS. This CDR3 contains 13 residues. CDR3 loop: CASSDGGGYGYTF. The CDR3 coding sequence is TGTGCCAGCAGTGATGGTGGGGGGTATGGCTACACCTTC.

This clonotype was detected ten times or more. The V and J genes are TRBV12-3 or TRBV12-4 and TRBJ2-3, with D perhaps matching TRBD1 (5 bases). The CDR3 runs to 13 residues. V lost 3 bases and J 7 bases, leaving 11 bases between the germline ends. The DNA of the CDR3 is TGTGCCAGCAGTTTGTTAGGGGTTTATACGCAGTATTTT. This gives the protein CASSLLGVYTQYF.